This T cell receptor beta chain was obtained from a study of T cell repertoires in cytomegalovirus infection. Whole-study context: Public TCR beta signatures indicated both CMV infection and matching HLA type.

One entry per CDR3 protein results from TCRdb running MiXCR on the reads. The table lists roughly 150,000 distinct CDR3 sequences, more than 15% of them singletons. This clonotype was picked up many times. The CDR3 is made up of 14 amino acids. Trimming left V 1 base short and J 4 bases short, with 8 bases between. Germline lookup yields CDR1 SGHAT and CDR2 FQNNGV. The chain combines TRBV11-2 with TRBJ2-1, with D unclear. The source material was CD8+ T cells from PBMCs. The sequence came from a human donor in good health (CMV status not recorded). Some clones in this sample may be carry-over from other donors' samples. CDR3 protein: CASSLGNGYNEQFF. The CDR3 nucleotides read TGTGCCAGCAGCTTAGGCAACGGATACAATGAGCAGTTCTTC. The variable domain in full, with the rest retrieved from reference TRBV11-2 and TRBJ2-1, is EAGVAQSPRYKIIEKRQSVAFWCNPISGHATLYWYQQILGQGPKLLIQFQNNGVVDDSQLPKDRFSAERLKGVDSTLKIQPAKLEDSAVYLCASSLGNGYNEQFFGPGTRLTVL.